This TCR beta chain came from a study of T cells in Graves' hyperthyroidism and ophthalmopathy (dated by TCRdb to the late 2010s). In the study overall: To identify distinguishing TCR V-J signatures, a discovery cohort of around 100 patients was used, comprising 40 to 45 with Graves' ophthalmopathy and around 60 with stable Graves' hyperthyroidism. Prospective prediction of ophthalmopathy was tested in an independent validation cohort consisting of about 20 hyperthyroidism patients and approximately 16 patients who later progressed to ophthalmopathy. The 85 to 100 discovery patients were divided at random into training and test sets in a 7:3 ratio. The study also compared thyroid tissue and blood T-cell repertoires from about 6 Graves' hyperthyroidism patients. Once sampling was done, hyperthyroidism patients were given methimazole at a starting dose of 30 mg daily, whereas ophthalmopathy patients were given high-dose intravenous methylprednisolone. The paper describes TCR Vbeta CDR3 sequencing of 135 peripheral blood samples, made up of approximately 40 ophthalmopathy patients, roughly 75 hyperthyroidism patients and roughly 17 progressor patients.

Notes on this clonotype: It lacks a known antigen. No quality values exist for individual bases; no much larger clone is one base distant.

TCR beta CDR3 regions were amplified from RNA transcripts. A first-round RT-PCR of the TCR CDR3 used the HTBI primer set with the Qiagen OneStep RT-PCR kit. The libraries were constructed in a second round of multiplex PCR and then size-selected and purified. The libraries were sequenced on an Illumina HiSeq2000 using paired-end 100 bp reads. The paper's data handling went like this. SOAPnuke was used to process the raw data, with reads discarded if the reads contained adapters or uncalled bases, had a mean Phred below 15, or lacked an exact constant-primer or identifier match. High-quality paired reads were merged with COPE v1.2.5, and unique nucleotide sequences were defined as clonotypes. MiTCR v1.1 was used to align clonotypes to the IMGT TRBV, TRBD and TRBJ reference segments. The analysis included only V-J combinations with a frequency above 0.0001, which together covered around 99% of the repertoires. A TCS score was defined as the ratio of F50 (clonal expansion) to E x V (chaos), with BLOSUM62-based TCRdist applied between CDR3 peptides within each V-J. Welch's t-statistics and random forest reduced fewer than 600 V-J features to 10 to 15, which were used in a naive Bayes classifier (R e1071). TCRdb reran the public reads through fastp at Q25 and MiXCR, keeping productive beta chains. Each CDR3 protein gets just one entry, which takes the most common genes and DNA from the rows behind it. The V and J calls and clone size come from TCRdb's table, not from the authors' own analysis. Counted in this sample were around 540,000 distinct CDR3 sequences; roughly 46% of them appeared once. Approximately 8.2% of the sample goes to the ten largest clones.

The investigation overall reported the following: A model built on a 13 V-J signature distinguished ophthalmopathy from stable hyperthyroidism, reaching 85% to 90% sensitivity and about 81% specificity in cross-validation and 80%/75% in testing. In validation, progression to ophthalmopathy was predicted by the model with nearly 71% sensitivity and 72% to 80% specificity, a median of about 6.8 months before onset. Sample size was not statistically predetermined, and blinding of investigators to group allocation was not performed. Most expanded thyroid clonotypes (frequency above 0.001) were also detected in blood, a finding suggesting that blood repertoires may reflect thyroid immune responses.

A patient counted as having stable Graves' hyperthyroidism if no progression to ophthalmopathy occurred over 18 months of follow-up. Hyperthyroidism patients were newly diagnosed, had a disease duration of under 2 months, and were aged 18 to 65 years. Any patient with an uncontrolled infection, another autoimmune disease, pregnancy or lactation was excluded. Clinical symptoms, serum thyroxine and TRAb, thyroid ultrasound, and orbital computed tomography formed the basis for the diagnoses. Trizol reagent was used to extract total RNA, and RNA quality was then checked on an Agilent 2100 Bioanalyzer. V sheds 5 bases and J sheds 2 bases, leaving 12 bases between their ends. As encoded in the germline V gene (reference sequence), CDR1 is DFQATT while CDR2 is SNEGSKA. Counted from cysteine to phenylalanine, this CDR3 has 13 amino acids. Just CDR3 DNA is preserved here, 39 bases in frame from base 1.

The receptor was derived from a woman aged 18-30 years with Graves' hyperthyroidism. Donor details come from another sample of the same person, matched by shared clones. Material: peripheral blood or thyroid tissue (not recorded which). The V and J genes are TRBV20-1 and TRBJ2-5; the D region possibly corresponds to TRBD2 (7 bases align). The CDR3 reads CSAGEGGQETQYF. The DNA is as follows: TGCAGTGCTGGGGAGGGGGGGCAAGAGACCCAGTACTTC.